The subject of this entry is one T cell receptor beta chain. Its antigen is unidentified. This sample is drawn from a study of OX40 agonist ivuxolimab in advanced cancers. Study in general: Each patient was given ivuxolimab into a vein every 2 weeks, at 0.01 to 10 mg/kg. Partial responses were achieved by three patients, one with hepatocellular carcinoma and two with cutaneous melanoma. Study conclusions and caveats: The antigens recognized by the expanded peripheral T cells, that is their antigen specificity, were not determined. Fewer expanded clones were found on average in CD4+ than in CD8+ T cells.

The V segment lost 2 bases and the J segment 3 bases; nucleotides outside the gene matches: 4. Germline CDR1 is SQVTM and CDR2 is ANQGSEA. The CDR3 loop spans 14 amino acids. Produced via immunoSEQ multiplex PCR; TCRdb's table is partial and in-frame only. The table has some 50,000 clones, 90% seen once. Here the sequenced sample was CD4+ or CD8+ T cells sorted from blood, taken in a trial of the OX40 agonist ivuxolimab. This TCR came from an adult with an advanced solid tumor such as melanoma, head and neck, liver or kidney cancer. This chain links TRBV29-1 with TRBJ1-5; 7 bases match TRBD1. CDR3 nucleotide sequence: TGCAGCGTTGAACCCGGGACAGCCAATCAGCCCCAGCATTTT. Its translation is CSVEPGTANQPQHF.